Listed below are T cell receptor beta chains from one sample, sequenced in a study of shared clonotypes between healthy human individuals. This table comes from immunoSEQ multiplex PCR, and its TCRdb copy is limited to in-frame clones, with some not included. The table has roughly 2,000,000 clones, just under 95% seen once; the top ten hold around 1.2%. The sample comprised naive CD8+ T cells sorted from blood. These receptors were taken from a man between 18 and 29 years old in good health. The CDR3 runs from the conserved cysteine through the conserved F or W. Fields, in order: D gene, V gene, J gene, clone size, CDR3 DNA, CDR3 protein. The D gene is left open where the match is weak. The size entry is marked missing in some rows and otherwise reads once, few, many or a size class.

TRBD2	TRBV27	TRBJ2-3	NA	TGTGCCATCGGGACTAGCGCTTTCTCAGATACGCAGTATTTT	CAIGTSAFSDTQYF
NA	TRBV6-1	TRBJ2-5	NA	TGTGCCAGCAGTGAAGAAGGAGGGTGGCAGACCCAGTACTTC	CASSEEGGWQTQYF
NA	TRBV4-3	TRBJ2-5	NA	TGCGCCAGCAGCCAAGATGAGGAGGGAGCCCAGTACTTC	CASSQDEEGAQYF
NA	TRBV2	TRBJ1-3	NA	TGTGCCAGCATCCGGACCTCTGGAAACACCATATATTTT	CASIRTSGNTIYF
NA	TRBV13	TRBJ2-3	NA	TGTGCCAGCAGCGTAGACGGTCCAGATACGCAGTATTTT	CASSVDGPDTQYF
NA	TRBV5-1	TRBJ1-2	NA	TGCGCCAGCAGCTTGCTTCCGGGTGTGGGCTATGGCTACACCTTC	CASSLLPGVGYGYTF
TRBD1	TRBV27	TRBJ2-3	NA	TGTGCCAGCAGTTTATTCTTTTCCGACGGGACAGGCATATCTAGCACAGATACGCAGTATTTT	CASSLFFSDGTGISSTDTQYF
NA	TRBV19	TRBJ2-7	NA	TGTGCCAGTAGTCCACTTATCTCCTACGAGCAGTACTTC	CASSPLISYEQYF
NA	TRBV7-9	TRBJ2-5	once	TGTGCCAGCAGCCATGACAGCCAAGAGACCCAGTACTTC	CASSHDSQETQYF
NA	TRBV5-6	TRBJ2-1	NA	TGTGCCAGCAGCTTTATGAATGAGCAGTTCTTC	CASSFMNEQFF
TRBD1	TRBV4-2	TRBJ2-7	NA	TGTGCCAGCAGCCAAGTAGGACAGGTCCTCTACGAGCAGTACTTC	CASSQVGQVLYEQYF